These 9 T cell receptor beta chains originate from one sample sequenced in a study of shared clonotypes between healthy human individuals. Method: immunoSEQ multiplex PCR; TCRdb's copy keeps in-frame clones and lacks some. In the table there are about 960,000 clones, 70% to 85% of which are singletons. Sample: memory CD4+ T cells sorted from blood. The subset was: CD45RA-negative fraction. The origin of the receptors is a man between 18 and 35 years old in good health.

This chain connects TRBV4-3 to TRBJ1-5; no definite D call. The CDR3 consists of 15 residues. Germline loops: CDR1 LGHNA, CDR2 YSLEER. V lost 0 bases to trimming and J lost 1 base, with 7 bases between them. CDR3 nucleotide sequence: TGCGCCAGCAGCCAAGATCACGGAAGCAATCAGCCCCAGCATTTT. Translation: CASSQDHGSNQPQHF.

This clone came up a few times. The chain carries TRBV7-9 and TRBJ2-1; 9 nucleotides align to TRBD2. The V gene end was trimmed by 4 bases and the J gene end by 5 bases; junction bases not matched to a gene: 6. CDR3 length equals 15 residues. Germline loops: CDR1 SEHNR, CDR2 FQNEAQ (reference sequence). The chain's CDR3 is CASSYETSGNNEQFF. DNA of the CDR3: TGTGCCAGCAGCTACGAGACTAGCGGAAACAATGAGCAGTTCTTC.

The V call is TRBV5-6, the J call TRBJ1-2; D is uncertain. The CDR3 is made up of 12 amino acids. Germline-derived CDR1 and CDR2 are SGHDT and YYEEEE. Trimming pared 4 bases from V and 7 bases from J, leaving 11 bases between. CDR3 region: CASSKAPGGYTF. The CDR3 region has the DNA TGTGCCAGCAGCAAGGCTCCAGGTGGCTACACCTTC.

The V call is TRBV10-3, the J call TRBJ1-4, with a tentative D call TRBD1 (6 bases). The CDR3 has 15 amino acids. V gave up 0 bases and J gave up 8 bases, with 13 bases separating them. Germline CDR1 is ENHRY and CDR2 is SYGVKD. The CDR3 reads CAISESTGISEKLFF. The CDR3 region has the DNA TGTGCCATCAGTGAGTCAACAGGGATAAGCGAAAAACTGTTTTTT.

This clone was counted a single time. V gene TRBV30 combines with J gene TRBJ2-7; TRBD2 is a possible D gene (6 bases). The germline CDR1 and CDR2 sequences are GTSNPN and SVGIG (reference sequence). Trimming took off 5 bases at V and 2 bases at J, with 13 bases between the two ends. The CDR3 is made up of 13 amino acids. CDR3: CAWRRDSPYEQYF. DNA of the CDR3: TGTGCCTGGCGCCGGGACTCCCCCTACGAGCAGTACTTC.

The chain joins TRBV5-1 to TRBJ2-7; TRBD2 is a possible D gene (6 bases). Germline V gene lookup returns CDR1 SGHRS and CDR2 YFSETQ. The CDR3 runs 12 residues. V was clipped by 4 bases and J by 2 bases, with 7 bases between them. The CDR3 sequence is CASSRGTYEQYF. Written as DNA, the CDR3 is TGCGCCAGCAGCCGGGGGACCTACGAGCAGTACTTC.

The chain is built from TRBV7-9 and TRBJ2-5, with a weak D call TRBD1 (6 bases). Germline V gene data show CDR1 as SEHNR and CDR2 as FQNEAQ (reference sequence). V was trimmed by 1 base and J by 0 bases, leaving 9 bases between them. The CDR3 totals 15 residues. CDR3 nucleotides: TGTGCCAGCAGCTTAGGACAGGCCTACCAAGAGACCCAGTACTTC. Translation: CASSLGQAYQETQYF.

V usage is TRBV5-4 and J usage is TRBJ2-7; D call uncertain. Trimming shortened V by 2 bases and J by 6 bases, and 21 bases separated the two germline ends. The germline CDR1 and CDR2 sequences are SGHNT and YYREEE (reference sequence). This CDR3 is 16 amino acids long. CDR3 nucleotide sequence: TGTGCCAGCAGCTTAAGCTCGGCCCAAAGGGTGGGCGAGCAGTACTTC. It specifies CASSLSSAQRVGEQYF.

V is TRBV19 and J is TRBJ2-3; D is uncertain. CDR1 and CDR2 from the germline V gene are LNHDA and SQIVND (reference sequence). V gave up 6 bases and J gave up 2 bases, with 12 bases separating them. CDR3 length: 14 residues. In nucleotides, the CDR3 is TGTGCCAGTAGCCGCCAGCGTCCCACAGATACGCAGTATTTT. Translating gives CASSRQRPTDTQYF. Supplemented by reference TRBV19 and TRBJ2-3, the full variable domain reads DGGITQSPKYLFRKEGQNVTLSCEQNLNHDAMYWYRQDPGQGLRLIYYSQIVNDFQKGDIAEGYSVSREKKESFPLTVTSAQKNPTAFYLCASSRQRPTDTQYFGPGTRLTVL.